Listed below are T cell receptor beta chains from one sample, sequenced in a study of blood T cell repertoires in COVID-19. Sequencing used immunoSEQ multiplex PCR; TCRdb keeps in-frame clones, though not all of them. The sample carries tens of thousands of clones, approximately 83% recorded once. Material: peripheral blood. These receptors were taken from a human donor in a cohort sampled during active COVID-19. CDR3s include the opening cysteine and the closing phenylalanine or tryptophan.

j_gene: TRBJ1-2; v_gene: TRBV6-4; CDR3aa: CASSPRDGQGYYGYTF
j_gene: TRBJ1-1; v_gene: TRBV6-1; CDR3aa: CASGESLNTEAFF
j_gene: TRBJ2-1; v_gene: TRBV19; CDR3aa: CASMGAGSFSYNEQFF
j_gene: TRBJ1-4; v_gene: TRBV3-1/TRBV3-2; CDR3aa: CASSALGEKLFF
j_gene: TRBJ1-2; v_gene: TRBV5-6; CDR3aa: CASSRRGRADYGYTF
j_gene: TRBJ2-1; v_gene: TRBV6-5; CDR3aa: CASSGGGGGYNEQFF
j_gene: TRBJ2-7; v_gene: TRBV3-1/TRBV3-2; CDR3aa: CASSVTTGGNEQYF
j_gene: TRBJ2-5; v_gene: TRBV7-9; CDR3aa: CASSLGQGAQETQYF
j_gene: TRBJ1-5; v_gene: TRBV30; CDR3aa: CAWSGTGNQPQHF
j_gene: TRBJ1-5; v_gene: TRBV30; CDR3aa: CAWNSQQAVQPQHF
j_gene: TRBJ1-2; v_gene: TRBV18; CDR3aa: CAPRGPPPGGYTF
j_gene: TRBJ2-5; v_gene: TRBV11-3; CDR3aa: CASSFLEGQETQYF